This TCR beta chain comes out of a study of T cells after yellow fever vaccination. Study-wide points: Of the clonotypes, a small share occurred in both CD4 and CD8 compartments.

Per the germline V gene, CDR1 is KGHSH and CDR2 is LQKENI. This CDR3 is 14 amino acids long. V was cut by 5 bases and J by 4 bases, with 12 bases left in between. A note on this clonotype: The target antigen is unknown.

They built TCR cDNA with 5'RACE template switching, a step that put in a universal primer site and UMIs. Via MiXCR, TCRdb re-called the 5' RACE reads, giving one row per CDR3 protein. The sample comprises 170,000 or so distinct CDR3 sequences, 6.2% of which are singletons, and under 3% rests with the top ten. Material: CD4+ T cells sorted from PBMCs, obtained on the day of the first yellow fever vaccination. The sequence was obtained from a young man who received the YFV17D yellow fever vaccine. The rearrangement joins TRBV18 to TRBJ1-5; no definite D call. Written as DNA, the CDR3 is TGTGCCAGCTCATCTGTGCAAACTAATCAGCCCCAGCATTTT. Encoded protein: CASSSVQTNQPQHF.